The rows below give T cell receptor beta chains drawn from one sample of a study of CD8+ T cells in alopecia areata. Assay used: immunoSEQ multiplex PCR; TCRdb lists only in-frame clones, some missing. The repertoire has approximately 99,000 clones, 50% to 70% of them found once; the top ten carry around 23%. Source material: NKG2D-low CD8+ T cells sorted from blood. The receptors derive from a human donor with alopecia areata. Each CDR3 is given with its conserved first and last residue. Only part of the rows carry a size: once, few, many, or a class if the clone is expanded.

>TRBJ2-1|TRBV20-1|.|11
CSAQPGNEQFF
>TRBJ2-1|TRBV27|.|15
CASSSRQGRGNEQFF
>TRBJ2-3|TRBV29-1|few|14
CSVEGTGGTDTQYF
>TRBJ2-1|TRBV6-6|.|16
CASSITGLARANEQFF
>TRBJ1-2|TRBV27|few|11
CASIGPYGYTF
>TRBJ2-1|TRBV18|.|16
CASSPPDGRSYNEQFF
>TRBJ2-1|TRBV19|.|15
CASSIAGTQYNEQFF
>TRBJ2-1|TRBV4-1|.|18
CASSQEIMGTSLFNEQFF
>TRBJ2-1|TRBV11-3|few|13
CASSYGGLSALFF
>TRBJ1-2|TRBV9|.|14
CASKSRTDNYGYTF
>TRBJ1-2|TRBV14|.|14
CASSQVGYFYGYTF
>TRBJ2-7|TRBV28|.|12
CASSLRTYEQYF
>TRBJ1-2|TRBV5-6|few|14
CASSLAWQDYGYTF
>TRBJ2-1|TRBV4-1|.|14
CASSLGVASGEQFF
>TRBJ2-1|TRBV5-1|few|15
CASSPQGGSYNEQFF
>TRBJ2-1|TRBV13|.|15
CASSSRAGAGVEQFF
>TRBJ2-3|TRBV7-3|once|14
CASSRQGMTGTQYF
>TRBJ2-1|TRBV5-4|.|14
CASSPTGLADEQFF
>TRBJ2-1|TRBV7-8|once|13
CASSLDRGDEQFF
>TRBJ2-7|TRBV7-2|.|19
CASSLALLAGGPWVVEQYF
>TRBJ1-1|TRBV14|.|13
CASSQGVITEAFF
>TRBJ1-2|TRBV6-5|.|15
CASSYGQATNYGYTF
>TRBJ2-1|TRBV29-1|.|14
CSAEGQGLKNEQFF
>TRBJ2-1|TRBV5-6|.|16
CASTRLLAGTYNEQFF
>TRBJ2-1|TRBV30|.|13
CARDVSSYNEQFF
>TRBJ1-4|TRBV7-9|many|15
CASSAGTGINEKLFF
>TRBJ2-5|TRBV2|.|15
CASTGAGGRQETQYF
>TRBJ2-1|TRBV4-1|.|16
CASSQDPGGPWNEQFF
>TRBJ2-3|TRBV2|few|10
CARTTDTQYF
>TRBJ2-1|TRBV4-1|few|16
CASSREAAGEYNEQFF
>.|TRBV13|.|12
CASSLGSYEQYF
>TRBJ1-5|TRBV7-9|.|14
CASSSSDPAQPQHF
>TRBJ1-2|TRBV13|.|16
CASSLGGNSIRYGYTF
>TRBJ2-5|TRBV11-2|.|11
CASSLGETQYF
>TRBJ2-3|TRBV9|.|17
CASSGNTGQQAADTQYF
>TRBJ2-7|TRBV5-1|.|14
CASSLGATPDEQYF
>TRBJ2-1|TRBV5-1|.|13
CASSLDNDNEQFF
>TRBJ2-7|TRBV18|medium-sized|15
CASSPGTGGPYEQYF
>TRBJ2-1|TRBV29-1|.|10
CSALGNEQFF
>TRBJ2-2|TRBV7-9|medium-sized|15
CASSHPNRATGELFF
>TRBJ2-3|TRBV6-5|.|11
CASFWADTQYF
>TRBJ2-5|TRBV12-5|once|15
CASGLTGADKETQYF
>TRBJ2-1|TRBV7-2|few|17
CASSLRPGTSVRNEQFF